The rows below give T cell receptor beta chains drawn from one sample of a study of CD4 and CD8 cells across lung adenocarcinoma regions. TCRdb re-derived calls from the PCR reads in MiXCR, one entry per CDR3 protein. The data contain roughly 20,000 distinct CDR3 sequences, roughly half of them singletons. Sequenced input: CD8+ T cells from the center of a lung tumor. These receptors all come from a female donor with lung adenocarcinoma. The CD4 and CD8 labels of this study may be unreliable. Both conserved end residues are part of each CDR3. The D gene is left open where the match is weak. Some rows mark clone size as missing; the rest say once, few, many or name a class of expanded clone.

d_call: -
j_call: TRBJ2-7
clone_size: -
v_call: TRBV27
cdr3_aa: CASRVLAGEQYF
cdr3_nt: TGTGCCAGCAGAGTTTTGGCTGGGGAGCAGTACTTC

d_call: TRBD1
j_call: TRBJ1-4
clone_size: few
v_call: TRBV6-1
cdr3_aa: CASSTGQGGEKLFF
cdr3_nt: TGTGCCAGCAGTACGGGACAGGGAGGGGAAAAACTGTTTTTT

d_call: -
j_call: TRBJ2-1
clone_size: few
v_call: TRBV27
cdr3_aa: CASRSPYNEQFF
cdr3_nt: TGTGCCAGCAGGTCCCCCTACAATGAGCAGTTCTTC

d_call: -
j_call: TRBJ2-1
clone_size: medium-sized
v_call: TRBV27
cdr3_aa: CASSSGSSYNEQFF
cdr3_nt: TGTGCCAGCAGTTCGGGGAGCTCCTACAATGAGCAGTTCTTC

d_call: -
j_call: TRBJ2-3
clone_size: -
v_call: TRBV10-2
cdr3_aa: CARGVGAKNTQYF
cdr3_nt: TGCGCCAGGGGGGTAGGAGCCAAAAACACTCAGTATTTC

d_call: TRBD1
j_call: TRBJ2-7
clone_size: -
v_call: TRBV6-1
cdr3_aa: CATNPGQGSYEQYF
cdr3_nt: TGTGCCACAAACCCGGGACAGGGTTCCTACGAGCAGTACTTC

d_call: -
j_call: TRBJ2-3
clone_size: -
v_call: TRBV7-2
cdr3_aa: CARGPCATDTQYF
cdr3_nt: TGTGCCAGGGGGCCGTGTGCCACAGACACGCAGTACTTT

d_call: -
j_call: TRBJ2-5
clone_size: -
v_call: TRBV12-3/TRBV12-4
cdr3_aa: CASGVVARETQYF
cdr3_nt: TGTGCCAGCGGGGTGGTAGCGCGAGAGACCCAGTACTTC

d_call: -
j_call: TRBJ2-1
clone_size: -
v_call: TRBV6-5
cdr3_aa: CASSYSGPVYNEQFF
cdr3_nt: TGTGCCAGCAGTTACTCGGGACCCGTGTACAATGAGCAGTTCTTC

d_call: TRBD1
j_call: TRBJ2-7
clone_size: once
v_call: TRBV7-2
cdr3_aa: CASSLGAPRDRGTYEQYF
cdr3_nt: TGTGCCAGCAGCTTAGGCGCCCCTCGGGACAGGGGAACCTACGAGCAGTACTTC

d_call: -
j_call: TRBJ2-7
clone_size: -
v_call: TRBV7-2
cdr3_aa: CASSLVAGTPDFYEQYF
cdr3_nt: TGTGCCAGCAGCTTAGTCGCGGGCACACCCGATTTCTACGAGCAGTACTTC

d_call: -
j_call: TRBJ1-2
clone_size: -
v_call: TRBV6-1
cdr3_aa: CASSNQGGADYGYTF
cdr3_nt: TGTGCCAGCAGCAACCAAGGGGGGGCCGACTATGGCTACACCTTC

d_call: -
j_call: TRBJ1-1
clone_size: -
v_call: TRBV5-4
cdr3_aa: CASSLGGRGSNTEAFF
cdr3_nt: TGTGCCAGCAGCTTGGGAGGCAGGGGCAGTAACACTGAAGCTTTCTTT

d_call: -
j_call: TRBJ2-7
clone_size: -
v_call: TRBV27
cdr3_aa: CASSLRDQDTQYF
cdr3_nt: TGTGCCAGCAGTTTACGTGACCAAGATACGCAGTACTTC

d_call: -
j_call: TRBJ2-1
clone_size: -
v_call: TRBV12-3/TRBV12-4
cdr3_aa: CASTSGGLLYNEQFF
cdr3_nt: TGTGCCAGCACCTCAGGGGGACTACTCTACAATGAGCAGTTCTTC

d_call: TRBD1
j_call: TRBJ2-5
clone_size: -
v_call: TRBV5-1
cdr3_aa: CASSVGLRDRNKDTQYF
cdr3_nt: TGCGCCAGCAGCGTGGGGCTCCGGGACAGGAACAAAGATACCCAGTACTTC

d_call: -
j_call: TRBJ2-5
clone_size: -
v_call: TRBV7-3
cdr3_aa: CASSPSPATIETQYF
cdr3_nt: TGTGCCAGCAGCCCTTCTCCCGCGACGATAGAGACCCAGTACTTC

d_call: TRBD1
j_call: TRBJ2-2
clone_size: medium-sized
v_call: TRBV7-2
cdr3_aa: CASRRDRGPGELFF
cdr3_nt: TGTGCCAGCAGGCGGGACAGGGGGCCCGGGGAGCTGTTTTTT

d_call: -
j_call: TRBJ2-4
clone_size: -
v_call: TRBV6-1
cdr3_aa: CASTERLGAKNTQYF
cdr3_nt: TGTGCCAGCACAGAAAGGCTGGGAGCCAAAAATACGCAGTACTTC

d_call: TRBD2
j_call: TRBJ2-5
clone_size: few
v_call: TRBV6-5
cdr3_aa: CASSYLGRSTSGRWETQYF
cdr3_nt: TGTGCCAGCAGTTACTTGGGCAGGAGCACGAGCGGGAGGTGGGAGACCCAGTACTTC

d_call: -
j_call: TRBJ2-2
clone_size: -
v_call: TRBV6-1
cdr3_aa: CASRRASTREAAGELFF
cdr3_nt: TGTGCCAGCAGAAGGGCCTCCACCAGGGAGGCTGCCGGGGAGCTGTTTTTT

d_call: -
j_call: TRBJ1-1
clone_size: -
v_call: TRBV20-1
cdr3_aa: CSATIGSLNTEAFF
cdr3_nt: TGCAGTGCCACCATTGGCAGCCTAAACACTGAAGCTTTCTTT

d_call: -
j_call: TRBJ1-6
clone_size: -
v_call: TRBV6-5
cdr3_aa: CASSYQGAGNSPLHF
cdr3_nt: TGTGCCAGCAGTTATCAGGGTGCGGGAAATTCACCCCTCCACTTT

d_call: -
j_call: TRBJ2-7
clone_size: -
v_call: TRBV11-2
cdr3_aa: CASSLVGGRSDEQYF
cdr3_nt: TGTGCCAGCAGCTTAGTCGGGGGAAGGTCCGACGAGCAGTACTTC

d_call: TRBD2
j_call: TRBJ2-1
clone_size: -
v_call: TRBV7-2
cdr3_aa: CASSTRPSGRAPTQFF
cdr3_nt: TGTGCCAGCAGCACAAGGCCTAGCGGGAGGGCACCTACGCAGTTCTTC

d_call: -
j_call: TRBJ2-7
clone_size: -
v_call: TRBV6-1
cdr3_aa: CASSHGVYEQYF
cdr3_nt: TGTGCCAGCAGCCACGGGGTCTACGAGCAGTACTTC

d_call: -
j_call: TRBJ2-3
clone_size: many
v_call: TRBV12-5
cdr3_aa: CASGLSTDTQYF
cdr3_nt: TGTGCTAGTGGTTTGTCTACAGATACGCAGTATTTT

d_call: -
j_call: TRBJ1-1
clone_size: few
v_call: TRBV6-5
cdr3_aa: CASSYSGQNLRHTEAFF
cdr3_nt: TGTGCCAGCAGTTACTCGGGGCAGAACCTCCGACACACTGAAGCTTTCTTT

d_call: TRBD2
j_call: TRBJ2-3
clone_size: -
v_call: TRBV6-5
cdr3_aa: CASSYFGTSGEDTQYF
cdr3_nt: TGTGCCAGCAGTTACTTCGGGACTAGTGGAGAAGATACGCAGTATTTT

d_call: TRBD1
j_call: TRBJ1-5
clone_size: many
v_call: TRBV27
cdr3_aa: CASMDRGWDSNQPQHF
cdr3_nt: TGTGCCAGCATGGACAGGGGCTGGGATAGCAATCAGCCCCAGCATTTT

d_call: TRBD2
j_call: TRBJ2-1
clone_size: medium-sized
v_call: TRBV27
cdr3_aa: CASTSGTSGRKLDNEQFF
cdr3_nt: TGTGCCAGCACCTCCGGGACTAGCGGGAGAAAATTGGACAATGAGCAGTTCTTC

d_call: -
j_call: TRBJ2-1
clone_size: -
v_call: TRBV7-6
cdr3_aa: CARGQRAVTTNEQFF
cdr3_nt: TGTGCCAGGGGCCAACGCGCTGTGACCACGAATGAGCAGTTTTTC

d_call: TRBD1
j_call: TRBJ1-1
clone_size: medium-sized
v_call: TRBV12-3/TRBV12-4
cdr3_aa: CASSWMGTAEAFF
cdr3_nt: TGTGCCAGCAGTTGGATGGGGACAGCCGAAGCTTTCTTT

d_call: -
j_call: TRBJ2-1
clone_size: many
v_call: TRBV6-5
cdr3_aa: CASQIYGRNNEQFF
cdr3_nt: TGTGCCAGCCAAATATACGGGAGAAACAATGAGCAGTTCTTC

d_call: -
j_call: TRBJ2-2
clone_size: many
v_call: TRBV11-2
cdr3_aa: CASSLEKVNTGELFF
cdr3_nt: TGTGCCAGCAGCTTGGAGAAGGTCAACACCGGGGAGCTGTTTTTT

d_call: TRBD2
j_call: TRBJ2-7
clone_size: -
v_call: TRBV6-1
cdr3_aa: CASPRVAGYSYEQYF
cdr3_nt: TGTGCCAGCCCGAGGGTAGCGGGCTATTCCTACGAGCAGTACTTC